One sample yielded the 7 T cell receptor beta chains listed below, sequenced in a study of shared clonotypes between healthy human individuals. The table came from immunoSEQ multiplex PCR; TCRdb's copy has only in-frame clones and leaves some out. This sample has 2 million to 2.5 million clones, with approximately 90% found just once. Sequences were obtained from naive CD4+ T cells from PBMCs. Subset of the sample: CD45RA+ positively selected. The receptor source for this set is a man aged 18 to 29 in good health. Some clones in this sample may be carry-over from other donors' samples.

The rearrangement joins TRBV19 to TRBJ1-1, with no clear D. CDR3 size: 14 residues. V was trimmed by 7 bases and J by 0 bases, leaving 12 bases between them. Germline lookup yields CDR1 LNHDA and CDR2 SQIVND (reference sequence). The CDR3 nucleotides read TGTGCCAGTACTCCAACCGTTCTGAACACTGAAGCTTTCTTT. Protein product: CASTPTVLNTEAFF.

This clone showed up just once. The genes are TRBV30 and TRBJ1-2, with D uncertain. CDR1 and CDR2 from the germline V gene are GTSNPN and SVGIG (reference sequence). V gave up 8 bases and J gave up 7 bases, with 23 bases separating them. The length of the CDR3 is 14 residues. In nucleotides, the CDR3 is TGTGCCCGCGAAACACGGGGATCCTTCCGTGGCTACACCTTC. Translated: CARETRGSFRGYTF.

As DNA, the CDR3 is TGCGCCAGCAGCTTCGGTGGGCAGACCTACGAGCAGTACTTC. This codes for CASSFGGQTYEQYF. This sequence joins TRBV5-1 and TRBJ2-7; D remains ambiguous. Trimming took off 2 bases at V and 2 bases at J, with 11 bases between the two ends. The CDR3 covers 14 residues. Germline values: CDR1 SGHRS, CDR2 YFSETQ.

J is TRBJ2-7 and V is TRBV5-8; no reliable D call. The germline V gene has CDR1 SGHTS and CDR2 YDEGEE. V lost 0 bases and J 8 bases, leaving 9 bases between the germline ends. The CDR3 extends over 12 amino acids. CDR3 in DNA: TGTGCCAGCAGCTTGGACCGCCGGCAGCAGTACTTC. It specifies CASSLDRRQQYF.

DNA of the CDR3: TGTGCCAGTACGACTAGCGGGTACACAGATACGCAGTATTTT. It specifies CASTTSGYTDTQYF. The gene calls are TRBV19 and TRBJ2-3; TRBD2 agrees at 10 bases. The germline V gene has CDR1 LNHDA and CDR2 SQIVND (reference sequence). The CDR3 has 14 residues. V lost 7 bases and J lost 2; bases outside the gene matches: 3.

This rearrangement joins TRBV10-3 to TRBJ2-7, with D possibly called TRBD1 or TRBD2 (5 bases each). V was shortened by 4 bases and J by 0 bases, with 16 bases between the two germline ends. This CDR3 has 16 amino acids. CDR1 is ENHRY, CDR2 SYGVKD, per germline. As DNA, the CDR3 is TGTGCCATCAGTGGGGACGTGGGCCGGAGCTCCTACGAGCAGTACTTC. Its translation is CAISGDVGRSSYEQYF.

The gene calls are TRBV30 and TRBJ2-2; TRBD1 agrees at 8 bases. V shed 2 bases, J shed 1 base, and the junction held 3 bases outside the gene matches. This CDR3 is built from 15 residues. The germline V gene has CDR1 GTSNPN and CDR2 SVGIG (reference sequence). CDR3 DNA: TGTGCCTGGAGTAAAGGGACAGGGAACACCGGGGAGCTGTTTTTT. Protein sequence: CAWSKGTGNTGELFF.